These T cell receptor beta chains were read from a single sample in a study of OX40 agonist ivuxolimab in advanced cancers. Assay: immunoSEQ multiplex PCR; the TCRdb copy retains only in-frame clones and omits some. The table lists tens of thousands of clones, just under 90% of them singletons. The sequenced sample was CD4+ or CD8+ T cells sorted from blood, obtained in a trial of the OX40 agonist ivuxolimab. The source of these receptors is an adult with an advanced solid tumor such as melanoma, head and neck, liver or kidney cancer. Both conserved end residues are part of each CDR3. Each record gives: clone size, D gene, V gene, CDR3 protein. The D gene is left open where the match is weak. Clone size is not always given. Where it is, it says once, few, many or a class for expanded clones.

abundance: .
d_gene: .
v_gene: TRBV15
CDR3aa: CATSRDWGGRQDYGYTF

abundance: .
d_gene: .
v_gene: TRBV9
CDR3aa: CASSGGFSNQPQHF

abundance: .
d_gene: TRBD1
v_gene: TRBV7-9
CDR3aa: CASSSSFDRGWEKLFF

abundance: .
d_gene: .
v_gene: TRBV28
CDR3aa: CASSLLSVSGNTIYF

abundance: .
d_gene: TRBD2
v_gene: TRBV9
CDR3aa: CASSHPIAGVDYEQYF

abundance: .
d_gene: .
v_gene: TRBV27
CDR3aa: CASSPGFRGTGELFF

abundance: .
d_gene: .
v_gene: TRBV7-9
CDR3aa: CASSRDTMNTEAFF

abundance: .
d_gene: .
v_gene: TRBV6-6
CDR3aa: CASHGLPFGGELFF

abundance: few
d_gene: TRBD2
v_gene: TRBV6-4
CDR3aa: CASSRTSEGTDTQYF

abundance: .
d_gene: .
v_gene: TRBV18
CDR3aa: CASSPLGGETQYF

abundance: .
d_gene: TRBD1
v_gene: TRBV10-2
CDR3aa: CASRGRGPEAFF

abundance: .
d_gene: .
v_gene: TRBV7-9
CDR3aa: CASSESSAPYNEQFF

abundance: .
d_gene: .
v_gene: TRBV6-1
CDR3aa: CAISGPSKWGAGTEAFF

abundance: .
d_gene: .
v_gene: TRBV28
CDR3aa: CASSFVDTQYF

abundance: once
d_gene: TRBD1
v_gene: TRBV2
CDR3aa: CASSSDRGANIQYF

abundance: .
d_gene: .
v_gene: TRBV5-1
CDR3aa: CASSLGPAYNYGYTF

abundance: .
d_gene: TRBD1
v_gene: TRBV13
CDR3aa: CASSLGVDRVDSPLHF